The rows below give T cell receptor beta chains drawn from one sample of a study of identical twins. TCRdb used MiXCR to reprocess the 5' RACE reads, holding one entry per CDR3 protein. The sample consists of fewer than 900,000 distinct CDR3 sequences, 15% to 20% of them appearing once. These sequences were also reported in another study, on T cells expressing NK-cell markers.

Sequencing used PBMCs. Source of these receptors: a young woman in good health. Each CDR3 is given with its conserved first and last residue. Each record gives: V gene, J gene, clone size, D gene, CDR3 protein, CDR3 DNA. D genes are given only for firm matches. Clone sizes are given selectively: once, few, many, or a class where the clone is expanded.

V gene: TRBV6-2/TRBV6-3; J gene: TRBJ2-2; clone size: few; D gene: TRBD1; CDR3 protein: CATKNRGHGELFF; CDR3 DNA: TGTGCCACCAAGAACAGGGGACACGGGGAGCTGTTTTTT
V gene: TRBV12-3/TRBV12-4; J gene: TRBJ2-2; clone size: few; D gene: TRBD1; CDR3 protein: CASSLAQGAYPGELFF; CDR3 DNA: TGTGCCAGCAGTTTAGCACAGGGGGCTTACCCCGGGGAGCTGTTTTTT
V gene: TRBV12-3/TRBV12-4; J gene: TRBJ2-1; clone size: -; D gene: TRBD2; CDR3 protein: CASSHSGSEDNGQFF; CDR3 DNA: TGTGCCAGCAGCCATAGCGGGAGTGAGGACAATGGGCAGTTCTTC
V gene: TRBV12-3/TRBV12-4; J gene: TRBJ1-1; clone size: many; D gene: -; CDR3 protein: CASRPENTEAFF; CDR3 DNA: TGTGCCAGCAGACCAGAGAACACTGAAGCTTTCTTT
V gene: TRBV9; J gene: TRBJ2-3; clone size: -; D gene: TRBD1; CDR3 protein: CASSGGQASTDTQYF; CDR3 DNA: TGTGCCAGCAGCGGCGGACAGGCTAGCACAGATACGCAGTATTTT
V gene: TRBV12-3/TRBV12-4; J gene: TRBJ2-3; clone size: many; D gene: TRBD2; CDR3 protein: CASSRSGSSTDTQYF; CDR3 DNA: TGTGCCAGCAGCCGTAGCGGGAGTAGCACAGATACGCAGTATTTT
V gene: TRBV7-2; J gene: TRBJ1-1; clone size: many; D gene: TRBD1; CDR3 protein: CASSLTRQGSEAFF; CDR3 DNA: TGTGCCAGCAGCTTAACGAGACAGGGCTCTGAAGCTTTCTTT
V gene: TRBV20-1; J gene: TRBJ2-2; clone size: few; D gene: TRBD2; CDR3 protein: CSTSGNTGELFF; CDR3 DNA: TGCAGTACTAGCGGGAACACCGGGGAGCTGTTTTTT
V gene: TRBV20-1; J gene: TRBJ2-5; clone size: many; D gene: -; CDR3 protein: CSASLVGVDGAQYF; CDR3 DNA: TGCAGTGCTAGTTTGGTTGGGGTAGACGGCGCCCAGTACTTC
V gene: TRBV6-5; J gene: TRBJ2-5; clone size: few; D gene: -; CDR3 protein: CASSYGFGETQYF; CDR3 DNA: TGTGCCAGCAGTTACGGCTTTGGTGAGACCCAGTACTTC
V gene: TRBV6-1; J gene: TRBJ2-3; clone size: few; D gene: -; CDR3 protein: CASSTQLDTQYF; CDR3 DNA: TGTGCCAGCAGTACGCAGCTAGATACGCAGTATTTT
V gene: TRBV6-1; J gene: TRBJ1-1; clone size: few; D gene: TRBD1; CDR3 protein: CASRDRGMNTEAFF; CDR3 DNA: TGTGCCAGCAGGGACAGGGGGATGAACACTGAAGCTTTCTTT
V gene: TRBV7-2; J gene: TRBJ2-3; clone size: few; D gene: TRBD1; CDR3 protein: CASSLVFDRVGDTQYF; CDR3 DNA: TGTGCCAGCAGCCTCGTATTCGACAGGGTCGGAGATACGCAGTATTTT
V gene: TRBV9; J gene: TRBJ2-7; clone size: -; D gene: -; CDR3 protein: CASSATAQGAYVQYF; CDR3 DNA: TGTGCCAGCAGCGCGACCGCTCAGGGAGCCTACGTGCAGTACTTC
V gene: TRBV29-1; J gene: TRBJ2-7; clone size: -; D gene: -; CDR3 protein: CSALGYSYEQYF; CDR3 DNA: TGCAGCGCTCTCGGCTACTCATACGAGCAGTACTTC
V gene: TRBV20-1; J gene: TRBJ2-5; clone size: few; D gene: -; CDR3 protein: CSASYGETQYF; CDR3 DNA: TGCAGTGCTAGCTACGGGGAGACCCAGTACTTC
V gene: TRBV20-1; J gene: TRBJ2-7; clone size: few; D gene: -; CDR3 protein: CSARTDMTYEQYF; CDR3 DNA: TGCAGTGCCAGGACAGATATGACCTACGAGCAGTACTTC
V gene: TRBV6-1; J gene: TRBJ1-1; clone size: many; D gene: -; CDR3 protein: CASSWDTMNTEAFF; CDR3 DNA: TGTGCCAGCAGCTGGGACACCATGAACACTGAAGCTTTCTTT
V gene: TRBV7-2; J gene: TRBJ2-7; clone size: -; D gene: -; CDR3 protein: CASSLVVRGGSYEQYF; CDR3 DNA: TGTGCCAGCAGCTTAGTGGTCCGAGGGGGAAGCTACGAGCAGTACTTC
V gene: TRBV5-1; J gene: TRBJ2-7; clone size: -; D gene: TRBD2; CDR3 protein: CASSPSGADLYEQYF; CDR3 DNA: TGCGCCAGCAGCCCAAGCGGGGCCGATCTCTACGAGCAGTACTTC
V gene: TRBV7-2; J gene: TRBJ2-7; clone size: -; D gene: TRBD2; CDR3 protein: CASTVLGGSSYEQYF; CDR3 DNA: TGTGCCAGCACCGTACTGGGAGGGAGCTCCTACGAGCAGTACTTC
V gene: TRBV7-2; J gene: TRBJ2-7; clone size: -; D gene: TRBD2; CDR3 protein: CASSSDSGGGLGQYF; CDR3 DNA: TGTGCCAGCAGCTCTGATAGCGGGGGGGGACTGGGGCAGTACTTC
V gene: TRBV12-3/TRBV12-4; J gene: TRBJ1-2; clone size: few; D gene: TRBD1; CDR3 protein: CASSYDRVNGYTF; CDR3 DNA: TGTGCCAGCAGCTACGACAGGGTGAATGGCTACACCTTC
V gene: TRBV15; J gene: TRBJ2-1; clone size: -; D gene: -; CDR3 protein: CATSRDSGQKFF; CDR3 DNA: TGTGCCACCAGCAGAGATTCGGGACAAAAATTCTTC
V gene: TRBV20-1; J gene: TRBJ2-3; clone size: -; D gene: TRBD2; CDR3 protein: CSATTSGALDTQYF; CDR3 DNA: TGCAGTGCCACGACTAGCGGGGCCTTAGATACGCAGTATTTT
V gene: TRBV6-2/TRBV6-3; J gene: TRBJ1-2; clone size: -; D gene: TRBD1; CDR3 protein: CASSQRTGSGYTF; CDR3 DNA: TGTGCCAGCAGTCAAAGGACAGGGAGCGGCTACACCTTC
V gene: TRBV6-5; J gene: TRBJ2-7; clone size: few; D gene: TRBD1; CDR3 protein: CASSWGTGEYEQYF; CDR3 DNA: TGTGCCAGCAGTTGGGGGACAGGGGAGTACGAGCAGTACTTC
V gene: TRBV4-2; J gene: TRBJ2-5; clone size: few; D gene: TRBD2; CDR3 protein: CASSQGLFSGAQETQYF; CDR3 DNA: TGTGCCAGCAGCCAAGGGCTATTTAGCGGGGCCCAAGAGACCCAGTACTTC
V gene: TRBV12-3/TRBV12-4; J gene: TRBJ2-1; clone size: -; D gene: TRBD2; CDR3 protein: CASSMGLFGDEQFF; CDR3 DNA: TGTGCCAGCAGTATGGGACTATTCGGTGATGAGCAGTTCTTC
V gene: TRBV7-2; J gene: TRBJ2-7; clone size: -; D gene: -; CDR3 protein: CASYYGAGKNEQYF; CDR3 DNA: TGTGCCAGCTACTACGGGGCGGGAAAGAACGAGCAGTACTTC
V gene: TRBV7-3; J gene: TRBJ1-2; clone size: once; D gene: -; CDR3 protein: CASSLIWSSGGYTF; CDR3 DNA: TGTGCCAGCAGCTTAATCTGGAGTTCGGGCGGCTACACCTTC
V gene: TRBV4-2; J gene: TRBJ1-1; clone size: -; D gene: TRBD1; CDR3 protein: CASSQGRTGTNTEAFF; CDR3 DNA: TGTGCCAGCAGCCAAGGAAGGACAGGGACGAACACTGAAGCTTTCTTT
V gene: TRBV10-2; J gene: TRBJ1-2; clone size: -; D gene: -; CDR3 protein: CASSPRTSNGYTF; CDR3 DNA: TGCGCCAGCAGTCCGAGGACAAGTAATGGCTACACCTTC
V gene: TRBV5-1; J gene: TRBJ2-5; clone size: -; D gene: -; CDR3 protein: CASSKHQETQYF; CDR3 DNA: TGCGCCAGCAGCAAACACCAAGAGACCCAGTACTTC
V gene: TRBV6-5; J gene: TRBJ2-7; clone size: -; D gene: TRBD2; CDR3 protein: CASSYYGGSSGRYEQYF; CDR3 DNA: TGTGCCAGCAGTTACTATGGAGGGTCTAGCGGGAGGTACGAGCAGTACTTC
V gene: TRBV5-1; J gene: TRBJ2-1; clone size: many; D gene: -; CDR3 protein: CASSLGTWNEQFF; CDR3 DNA: TGTGCCAGCAGCTTAGGGACGTGGAATGAGCAGTTCTTC
V gene: TRBV4-3; J gene: TRBJ1-2; clone size: -; D gene: -; CDR3 protein: CASSPGGGGDGYTF; CDR3 DNA: TGCGCCAGCAGCCCGGGCGGGGGTGGTGATGGCTACACCTTC
V gene: TRBV12-3/TRBV12-4; J gene: TRBJ2-7; clone size: many; D gene: -; CDR3 protein: CASSLAQTNQDFYEQYF; CDR3 DNA: TGTGCCAGCAGTCTCGCCCAGACTAACCAAGATTTCTACGAGCAGTACTTC
V gene: TRBV11-2; J gene: TRBJ2-7; clone size: -; D gene: -; CDR3 protein: CASSYLSPYEQYF; CDR3 DNA: TGTGCCAGCAGCTACCTCTCCCCCTACGAGCAGTACTTC
V gene: TRBV7-9; J gene: TRBJ2-3; clone size: many; D gene: TRBD1; CDR3 protein: CASSSRQGTSTDTQYF; CDR3 DNA: TGTGCCAGCAGCTCTCGACAGGGGACTAGCACAGATACGCAGTATTTT
V gene: TRBV20-1; J gene: TRBJ2-1; clone size: few; D gene: TRBD2; CDR3 protein: CSARDRSGRYYNEQFF; CDR3 DNA: TGCAGTGCTAGAGATCGCAGCGGGAGATACTACAATGAGCAGTTCTTC
V gene: TRBV5-1; J gene: TRBJ2-2; clone size: -; D gene: -; CDR3 protein: CASSLGGRTNTGELFF; CDR3 DNA: TGCGCCAGCAGCTTGGGGGGCAGGACGAACACCGGGGAGCTGTTTTTT
V gene: TRBV2; J gene: TRBJ2-5; clone size: few; D gene: -; CDR3 protein: CASNSLWETQYF; CDR3 DNA: TGTGCCAGCAATTCCTTGTGGGAGACCCAGTACTTC